This T cell receptor beta chain was documented in a study of blood T cell repertoires in COVID-19. As processed by the authors: Using reference gene primer amplification, nucleated cell counts were estimated. TCRdb's table, derived via immunoSEQ multiplex PCR, lists solely in-frame clones and lacks some. The V and J calls and clone size are taken from that table; D and trimming were inferred from the DNA. Of about 59,000 clones in the sample, roughly 91% were seen once. This clone has a single count. This CDR3 contains 11 residues. V lost 7 bases, J lost 4 bases, and 2 bases stayed unmatched. Per the germline V gene, CDR1 is SQVTM and CDR2 is ANQGSEA.

The chain has TRBV29-1 and TRBJ2-5; 8 bases agree with TRBD2. The TCR was taken from a human donor in a cohort sampled during active COVID-19. Sequencing used peripheral blood. CDR3 sequence: CSARGGETQYF. CDR3 coding DNA: TGCAGCGCTCGGGGGGGAGAGACCCAGTACTTC.